This TCR beta chain is from a study of regulatory T cells in long-lasting Graves disease. In the study overall: Disease was considered persistent Graves' disease after over 5 years of antithyroid drugs (with positive TSH receptor antibodies). Study-wide results and limits: Authors noted too few samples as a limitation. Persistent disease preferred TRBV28, TRBJ1-2 and TRBJ2-5.

The CDR3 has 15 residues. Losses at the gene ends were 4 bases for V and 0 bases for J; bases not matched to a gene: 6. CDR1 is MNHEY, CDR2 SMNVEV, per germline (reference sequence). This clonotype was recorded a few times. The antigen remains undetermined. Indicated time point: persistent/refractory GD, antithyroid drugs over 5 years with positive TRAb. Making the TCR library involved RNA that had been extracted from PBMCs. CDR3-region Arm-PCR and iRepertoire HTBI primers produced the TCR beta libraries. TCRdb used MiXCR to reprocess the multiplex PCR reads, holding one entry per CDR3 protein. The sample contains roughly 500,000 distinct CDR3 sequences, around a fifth of which appear only once.

The chain is built from TRBV27 and TRBJ2-7, with 7 nucleotides matching TRBD2. The origin of this receptor is a female donor with Graves disease. This sample comprised peripheral blood mononuclear cells (PBMCs), obtained when the disease was refractory, from a patient treated with antithyroid drugs. The chain's CDR3 is CASSSKSGASYEQYF. In DNA, the CDR3 is TGTGCCAGCAGTTCTAAGAGCGGGGCCTCCTACGAGCAGTACTTC.